The TCR beta chain described here comes from a study of cytomegalovirus exposure and HLA in healthy donors. Study-level background: An analysis done earlier identified roughly 120 million unique TCR beta sequences from approximately 180 million T cells.

The PCR was carried out with 60 Vbeta primers and 13 Jbeta primers. TCRdb's table, derived via immunoSEQ multiplex PCR, lists solely in-frame clones and lacks some. The profile shows just over 60,000 clones, approximately 87% of them singletons. There are a few counts of this clone. Its antigen is not identified. This cohort consisted of healthy bone marrow donors. Germline lookup yields CDR1 ENHRY and CDR2 SYGVKD. Unmatched junction bases numbered 9, after V lost 7 bases and J lost 3 bases. This CDR3 is built from 16 residues. Study conclusions and caveats: The CMV antigen specificity of a few CMV-associated chains was confirmed through in vitro analysis. Sequencing likely produced, as an artifact, a cluster of highly shared sequence variants.

This TCR was recovered from a man between 18 and 35 years old in good health and CMV-seronegative. The chain couples TRBV10-3 to TRBJ1-2, with 12 bases lining up with TRBD1. Sequencing was done on a sample of PBMCs. CDR3 region: CAITSGTGGPYYGYTF. CDR3 bases: TGTGCCATCACCTCCGGGACAGGGGGCCCCTACTATGGCTACACCTTC.